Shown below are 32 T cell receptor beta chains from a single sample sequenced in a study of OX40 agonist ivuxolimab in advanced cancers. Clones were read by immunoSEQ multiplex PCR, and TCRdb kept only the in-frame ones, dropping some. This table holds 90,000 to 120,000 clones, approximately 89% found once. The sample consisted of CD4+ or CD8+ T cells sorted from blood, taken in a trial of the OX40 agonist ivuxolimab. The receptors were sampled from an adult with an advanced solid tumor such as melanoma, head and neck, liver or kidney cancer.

CDR3 nucleotides: TGTGCCAGCAGTTTTTCGCAGGGTTTTGGCTACACCTTC. Protein: CASSFSQGFGYTF. The chain employs TRBV27 and TRBJ1-2; D is possibly TRBD1 (5 bases). Germline lookup yields CDR1 MNHEY and CDR2 SMNVEV (reference sequence). The CDR3 sequence is 13 residues long. V was trimmed by 3 bases and J by 7 bases, leaving 12 bases between them.

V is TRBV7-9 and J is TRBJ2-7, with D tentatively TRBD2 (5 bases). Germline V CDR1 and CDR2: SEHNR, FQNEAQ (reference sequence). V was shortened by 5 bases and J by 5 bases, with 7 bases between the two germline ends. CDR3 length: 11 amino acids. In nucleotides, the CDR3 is TGTGCCAGCAGCGGGAGCAACGAGCAGTACTTC. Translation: CASSGSNEQYF.

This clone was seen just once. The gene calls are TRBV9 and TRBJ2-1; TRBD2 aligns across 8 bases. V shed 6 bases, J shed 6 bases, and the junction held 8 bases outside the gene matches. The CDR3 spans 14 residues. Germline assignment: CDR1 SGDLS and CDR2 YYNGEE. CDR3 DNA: TGTGCCAGCACCCCAGCGGGAGTGATCAATGAGCAGTTCTTC. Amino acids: CASTPAGVINEQFF.

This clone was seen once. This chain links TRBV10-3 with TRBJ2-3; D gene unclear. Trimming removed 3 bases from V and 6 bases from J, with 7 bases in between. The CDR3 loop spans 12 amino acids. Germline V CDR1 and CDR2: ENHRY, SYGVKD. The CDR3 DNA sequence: TGTGCCATCAGTGACGGTGGGGATACGCAGTATTTT. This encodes CAISDGGDTQYF.

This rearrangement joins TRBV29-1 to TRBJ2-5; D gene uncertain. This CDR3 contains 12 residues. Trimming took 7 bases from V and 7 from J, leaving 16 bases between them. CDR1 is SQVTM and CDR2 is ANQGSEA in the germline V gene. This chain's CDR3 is CSADPVGGTQYF. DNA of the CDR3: TGCAGCGCCGACCCAGTTGGTGGGACCCAGTACTTC. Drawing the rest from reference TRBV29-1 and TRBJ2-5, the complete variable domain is SAVISQKPSRDICQRGTSLTIQCQVDSQVTMMFWYRQQPGQSLTLIATANQGSEATYESGFVIDKFPISRPNLTFSTLTVSNMSPEDSSIYLCSADPVGGTQYFGPGTRLLVL.

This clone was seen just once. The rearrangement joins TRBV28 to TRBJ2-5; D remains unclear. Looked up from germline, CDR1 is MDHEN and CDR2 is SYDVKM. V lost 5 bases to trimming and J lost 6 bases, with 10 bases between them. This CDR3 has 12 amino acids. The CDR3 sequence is CASSLLTKTQYF. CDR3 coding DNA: TGTGCCAGCAGTCTACTCACTAAGACCCAGTACTTC.

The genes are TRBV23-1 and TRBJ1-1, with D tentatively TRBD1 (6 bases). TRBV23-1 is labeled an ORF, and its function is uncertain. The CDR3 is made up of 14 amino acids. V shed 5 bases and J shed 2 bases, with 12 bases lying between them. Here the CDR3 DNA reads TGCGCCAGCAGTTTGGGCAGGGGAAACACTGAAGCTTTCTTT. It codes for CASSLGRGNTEAFF.

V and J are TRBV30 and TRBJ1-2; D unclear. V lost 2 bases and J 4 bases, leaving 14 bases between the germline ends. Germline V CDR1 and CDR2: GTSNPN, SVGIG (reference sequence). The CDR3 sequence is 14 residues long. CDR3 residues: CAWSSTPVRYGYTF. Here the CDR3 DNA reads TGTGCCTGGAGTTCCACCCCGGTTCGCTATGGCTACACCTTC.

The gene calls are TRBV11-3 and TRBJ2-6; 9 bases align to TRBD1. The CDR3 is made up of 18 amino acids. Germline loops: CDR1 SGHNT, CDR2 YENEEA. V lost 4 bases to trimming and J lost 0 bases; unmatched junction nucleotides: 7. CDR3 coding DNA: TGTGCCAGCAGCTCCCGGGACAGGGTCAGCTCTGGGGCCAACGTCCTGACTTTC. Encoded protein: CASSSRDRVSSGANVLTF.

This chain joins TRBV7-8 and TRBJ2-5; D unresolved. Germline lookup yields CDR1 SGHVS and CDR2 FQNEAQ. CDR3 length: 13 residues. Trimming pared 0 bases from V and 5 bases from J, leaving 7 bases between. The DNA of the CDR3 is TGTGCCAGCAGCTTAGCAGGGTCGGAGACCCAGTACTTC. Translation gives CASSLAGSETQYF.

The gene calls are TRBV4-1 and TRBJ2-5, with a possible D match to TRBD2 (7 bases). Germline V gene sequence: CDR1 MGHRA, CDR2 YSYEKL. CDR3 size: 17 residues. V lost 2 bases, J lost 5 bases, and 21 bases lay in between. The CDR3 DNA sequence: TGCGCCAGCAGCCAAAGGACGGGGGGCAGCGGAAGGGAGACCCAGTACTTC. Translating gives CASSQRTGGSGRETQYF.

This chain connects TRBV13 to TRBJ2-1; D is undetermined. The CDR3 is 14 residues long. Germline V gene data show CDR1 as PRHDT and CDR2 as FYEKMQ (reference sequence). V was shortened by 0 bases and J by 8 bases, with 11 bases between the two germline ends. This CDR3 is CASSLGAVDHEQFF. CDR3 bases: TGTGCCAGCAGCTTAGGGGCGGTAGATCATGAGCAGTTCTTC.

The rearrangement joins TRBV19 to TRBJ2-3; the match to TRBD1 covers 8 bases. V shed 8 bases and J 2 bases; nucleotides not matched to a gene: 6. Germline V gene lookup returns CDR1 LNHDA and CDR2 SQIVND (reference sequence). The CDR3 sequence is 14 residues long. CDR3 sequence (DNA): TGTGCCAGTTCCGACAGGGGACCCACAGATACGCAGTATTTT. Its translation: CASSDRGPTDTQYF.

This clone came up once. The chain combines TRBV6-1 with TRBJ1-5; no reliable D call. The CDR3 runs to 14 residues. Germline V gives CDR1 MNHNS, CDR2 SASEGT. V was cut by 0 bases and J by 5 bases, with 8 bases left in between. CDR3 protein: CASSEAGGYQPQHF. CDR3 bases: TGTGCCAGCAGTGAAGCTGGCGGGTATCAGCCCCAGCATTTT.

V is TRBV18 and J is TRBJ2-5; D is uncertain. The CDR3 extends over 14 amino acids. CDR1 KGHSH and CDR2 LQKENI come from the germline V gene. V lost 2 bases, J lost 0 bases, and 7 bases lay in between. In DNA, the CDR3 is TGTGCCAGCTCACCATCGTACAACCAAGAGACCCAGTACTTC. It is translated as CASSPSYNQETQYF.

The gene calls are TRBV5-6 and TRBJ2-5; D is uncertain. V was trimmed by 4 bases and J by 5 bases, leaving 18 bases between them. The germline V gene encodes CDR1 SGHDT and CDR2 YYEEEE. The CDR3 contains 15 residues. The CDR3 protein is CASSAYRAGVETQYF. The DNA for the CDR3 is TGTGCCAGCAGCGCCTACCGGGCTGGGGTGGAGACCCAGTACTTC.

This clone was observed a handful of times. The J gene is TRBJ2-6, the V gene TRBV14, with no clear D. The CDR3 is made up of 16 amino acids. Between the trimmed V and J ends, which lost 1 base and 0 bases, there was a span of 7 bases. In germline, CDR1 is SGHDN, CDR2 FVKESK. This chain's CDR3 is CASSQGSSSGANVLTF. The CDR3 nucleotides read TGTGCCAGCAGCCAAGGTTCCAGCTCTGGGGCCAACGTCCTGACTTTC.

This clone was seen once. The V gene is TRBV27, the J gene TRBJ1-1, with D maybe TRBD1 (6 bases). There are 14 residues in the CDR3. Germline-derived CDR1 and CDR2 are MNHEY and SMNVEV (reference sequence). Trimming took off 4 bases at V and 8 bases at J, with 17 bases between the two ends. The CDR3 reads CASSSSPRGQEAFF. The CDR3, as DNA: TGTGCCAGCAGTTCCTCGCCCCGGGGGCAAGAAGCTTTCTTT.

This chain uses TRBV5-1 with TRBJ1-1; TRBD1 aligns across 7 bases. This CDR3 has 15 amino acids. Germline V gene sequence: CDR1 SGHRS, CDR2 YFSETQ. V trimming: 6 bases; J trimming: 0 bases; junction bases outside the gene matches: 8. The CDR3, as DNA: TGCGCCAGCACGGAAGGGGGCGAGCTGAACACTGAAGCTTTCTTT. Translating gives CASTEGGELNTEAFF.

In nucleotides, the CDR3 is TGTGCCAGCAGTCAACCACAGGGGGCGGGAGAAAAACTGTTTTTT. Its protein is CASSQPQGAGEKLFF. The J gene is TRBJ1-4, the V gene TRBV6-6, with 9 nucleotides matching TRBD1. CDR1 MNHNY and CDR2 SVGAGI come from the germline V gene (reference sequence). The CDR3 is 15 amino acids. Germline trimming cut 5 bases from V and 8 bases from J; bases unmatched to any gene: 9.

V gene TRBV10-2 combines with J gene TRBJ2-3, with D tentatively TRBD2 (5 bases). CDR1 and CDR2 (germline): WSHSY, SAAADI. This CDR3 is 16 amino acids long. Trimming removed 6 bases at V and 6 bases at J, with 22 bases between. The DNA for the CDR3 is TGCGCCAGCAGGCCCTACACGGGGAGCCCCACGGATACGCAGTATTTT. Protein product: CASRPYTGSPTDTQYF.

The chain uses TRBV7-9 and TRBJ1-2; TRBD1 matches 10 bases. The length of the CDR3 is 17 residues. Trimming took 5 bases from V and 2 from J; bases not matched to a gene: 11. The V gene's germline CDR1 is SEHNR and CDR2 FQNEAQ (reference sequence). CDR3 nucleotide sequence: TGTGCCAGCAGCAACTACTTAGGGGGACAGGGGAACTATGGCTACACCTTC. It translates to CASSNYLGGQGNYGYTF.

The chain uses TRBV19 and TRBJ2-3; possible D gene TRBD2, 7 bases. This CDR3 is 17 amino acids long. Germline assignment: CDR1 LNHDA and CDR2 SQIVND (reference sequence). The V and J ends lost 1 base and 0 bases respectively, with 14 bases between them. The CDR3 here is CASSIVGGGFSTDTQYF. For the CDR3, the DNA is TGTGCCAGTAGTATAGTAGGGGGGGGCTTTAGCACAGATACGCAGTATTTT. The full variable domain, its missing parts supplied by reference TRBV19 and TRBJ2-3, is DGGITQSPKYLFRKEGQNVTLSCEQNLNHDAMYWYRQDPGQGLRLIYYSQIVNDFQKGDIAEGYSVSREKKESFPLTVTSAQKNPTAFYLCASSIVGGGFSTDTQYFGPGTRLTVL.

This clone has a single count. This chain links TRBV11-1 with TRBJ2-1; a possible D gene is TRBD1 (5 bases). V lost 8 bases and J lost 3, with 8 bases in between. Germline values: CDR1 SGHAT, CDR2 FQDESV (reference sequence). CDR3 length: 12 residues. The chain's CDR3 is CASARGYNEQFF. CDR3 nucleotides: TGTGCCAGCGCTAGGGGCTACAATGAGCAGTTCTTC. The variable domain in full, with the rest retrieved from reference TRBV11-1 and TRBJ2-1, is EAEVAQSPRYKITEKSQAVAFWCDPISGHATLYWYRQILGQGPELLVQFQDESVVDDSQLPKDRFSAERLKGVDSTLKIQPAELGDSAMYLCASARGYNEQFFGPGTRLTVL.

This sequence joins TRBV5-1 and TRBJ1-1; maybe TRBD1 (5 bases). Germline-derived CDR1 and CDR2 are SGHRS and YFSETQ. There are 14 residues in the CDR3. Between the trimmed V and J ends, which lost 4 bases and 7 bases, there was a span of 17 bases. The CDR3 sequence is CASSRAGTALEAFF. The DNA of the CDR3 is TGCGCCAGCAGCAGAGCCGGGACGGCCCTTGAAGCTTTCTTT.

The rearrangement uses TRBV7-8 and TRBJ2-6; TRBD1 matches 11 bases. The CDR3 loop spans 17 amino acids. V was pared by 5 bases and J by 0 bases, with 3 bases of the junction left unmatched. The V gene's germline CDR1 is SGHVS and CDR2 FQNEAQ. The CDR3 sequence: CASSAGTGGSGANVLTF. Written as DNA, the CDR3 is TGTGCCAGCAGCGCGGGGACAGGGGGCTCTGGGGCCAACGTCCTGACTTTC.

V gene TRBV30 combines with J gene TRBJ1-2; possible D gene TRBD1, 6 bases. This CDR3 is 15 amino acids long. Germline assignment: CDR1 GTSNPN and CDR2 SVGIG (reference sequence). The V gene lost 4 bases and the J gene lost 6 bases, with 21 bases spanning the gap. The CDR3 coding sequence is TGTGCCTGGACAAGGACGACGGCAGGGGTGGATGGCTACACCTTC. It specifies CAWTRTTAGVDGYTF. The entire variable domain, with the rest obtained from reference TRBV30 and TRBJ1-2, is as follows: SQTIHQWPATLVQPVGSPLSLECTVEGTSNPNLYWYRQAAGRGLQLLFYSVGIGQISSEVPQNLSASRPQDRQFILSSKKLLLSDSGFYLCAWTRTTAGVDGYTFGSGTRLTVV.

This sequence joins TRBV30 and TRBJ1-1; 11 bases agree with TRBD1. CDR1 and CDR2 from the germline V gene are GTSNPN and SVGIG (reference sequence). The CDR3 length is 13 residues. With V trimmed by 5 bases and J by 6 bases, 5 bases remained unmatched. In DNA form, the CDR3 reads TGTGCCTGGGGCCCGGGACAGGGGGCTGAAGCTTTCTTT. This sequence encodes CAWGPGQGAEAFF.

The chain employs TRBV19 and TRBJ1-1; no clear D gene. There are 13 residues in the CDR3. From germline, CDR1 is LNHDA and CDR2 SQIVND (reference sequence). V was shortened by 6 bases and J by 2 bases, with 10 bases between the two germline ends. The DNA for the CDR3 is TGTGCCAGTAGAACTGGCATCAACACTGAAGCTTTCTTT. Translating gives CASRTGINTEAFF.

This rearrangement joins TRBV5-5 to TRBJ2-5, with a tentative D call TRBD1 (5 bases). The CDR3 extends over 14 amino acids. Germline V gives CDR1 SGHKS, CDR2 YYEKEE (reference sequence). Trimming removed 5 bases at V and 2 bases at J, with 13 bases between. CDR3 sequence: CASRTLGLQETQYF. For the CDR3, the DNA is TGTGCCAGCAGGACCCTGGGGCTTCAAGAGACCCAGTACTTC. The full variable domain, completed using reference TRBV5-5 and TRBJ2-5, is DAGVTQSPTHLIKTRGQQVTLRCSPISGHKSVSWYQQVLGQGPQFIFQYYEKEERGRGNFPDRFSARQFPNYSSELNVNALLLGDSALYLCASRTLGLQETQYFGPGTRLLVL.

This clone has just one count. The DNA of the CDR3 is TGTGCCAGCAGTTTATCGACAGGGACCTCTTTCACTGAAGCTTTCTTT. This translates into CASSLSTGTSFTEAFF. The chain links TRBV28 to TRBJ1-1; 7 positions match TRBD1. Trimming at V came to 1 base and at J to 4 bases, leaving 9 bases not matched to a gene. The CDR3 totals 16 residues. In germline, CDR1 is MDHEN, CDR2 SYDVKM.

The CDR3 is CASSLGTGLIIQETQYF. CDR3 coding DNA: TGTGCCAGCAGCCTGGGCACGGGACTAATCATCCAAGAGACCCAGTACTTC. This chain links TRBV4-2 with TRBJ2-5; 7 nucleotides align to TRBD2. CDR1 is LGHNA, CDR2 YNFKEQ, per germline. CDR3 length: 17 residues. After removal of 4 bases from V and 1 base from J, the junction contained 12 bases not matched to a gene.